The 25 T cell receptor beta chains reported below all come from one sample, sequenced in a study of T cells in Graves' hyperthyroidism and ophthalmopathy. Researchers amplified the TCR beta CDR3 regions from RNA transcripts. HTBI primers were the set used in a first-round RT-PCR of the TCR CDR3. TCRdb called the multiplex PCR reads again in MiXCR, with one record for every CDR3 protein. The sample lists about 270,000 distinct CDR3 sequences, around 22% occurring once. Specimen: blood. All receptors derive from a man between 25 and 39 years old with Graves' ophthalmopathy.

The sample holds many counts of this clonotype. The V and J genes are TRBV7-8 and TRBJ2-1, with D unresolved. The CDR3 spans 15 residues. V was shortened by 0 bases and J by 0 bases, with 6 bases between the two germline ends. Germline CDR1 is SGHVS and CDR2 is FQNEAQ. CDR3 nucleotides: TGTGCCAGCAGCTTAGCAGAGAGCTCCTACAATGAGCAGTTCTTC. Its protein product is CASSLAESSYNEQFF.

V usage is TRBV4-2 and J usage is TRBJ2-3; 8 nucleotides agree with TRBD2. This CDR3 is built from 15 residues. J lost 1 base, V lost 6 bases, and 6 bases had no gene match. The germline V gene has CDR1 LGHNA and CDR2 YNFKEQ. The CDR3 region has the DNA TGTGCCAGCAGTCCGGGAGGGCCTCGCACAGATACGCAGTATTTT. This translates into CASSPGGPRTDTQYF.

The CDR3 protein is CASSPRQGADGYTF. The CDR3 DNA reads TGTGCCAGCAGCCCAAGACAGGGGGCGGATGGCTACACCTTC. The rearrangement uses TRBV7-9 and TRBJ1-2, with 10 bases lining up with TRBD1. J gave up 6 bases and V 5 bases, and 6 bases lay outside the gene matches. From germline, CDR1 is SEHNR and CDR2 FQNEAQ (reference sequence). The CDR3 totals 14 residues.

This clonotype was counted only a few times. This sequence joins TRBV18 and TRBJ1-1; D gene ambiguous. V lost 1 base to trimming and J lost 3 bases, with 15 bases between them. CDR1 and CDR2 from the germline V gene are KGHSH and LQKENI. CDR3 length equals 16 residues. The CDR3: CASSPRIWESDTEAFF. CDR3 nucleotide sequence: TGTGCCAGCTCACCACGTATTTGGGAGTCTGACACTGAAGCTTTCTTT. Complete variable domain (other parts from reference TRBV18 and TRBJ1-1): NAGVMQNPRHLVRRRGQEARLRCSPMKGHSHVYWYRQLPEEGLKFMVYLQKENIIDESGMPKERFSAEFPKEGPSILRIQQVVRGDSAAYFCASSPRIWESDTEAFFGQGTRLTVV.

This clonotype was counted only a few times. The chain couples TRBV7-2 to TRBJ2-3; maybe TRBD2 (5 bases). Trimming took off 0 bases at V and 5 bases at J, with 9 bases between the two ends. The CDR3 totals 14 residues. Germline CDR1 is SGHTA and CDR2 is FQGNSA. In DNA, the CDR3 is TGTGCCAGCAGCTTAGCGAGTGAGGGAGATACGCAGTATTTT. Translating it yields CASSLASEGDTQYF.

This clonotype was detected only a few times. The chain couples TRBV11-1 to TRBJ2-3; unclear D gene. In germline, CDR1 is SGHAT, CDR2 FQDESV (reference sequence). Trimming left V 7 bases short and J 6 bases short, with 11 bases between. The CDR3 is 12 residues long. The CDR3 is CASNMGVDTQYF. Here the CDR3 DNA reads TGTGCCAGCAACATGGGTGTTGATACGCAGTATTTT. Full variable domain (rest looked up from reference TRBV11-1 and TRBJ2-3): EAEVAQSPRYKITEKSQAVAFWCDPISGHATLYWYRQILGQGPELLVQFQDESVVDDSQLPKDRFSAERLKGVDSTLKIQPAELGDSAMYLCASNMGVDTQYFGPGTRLTVL.

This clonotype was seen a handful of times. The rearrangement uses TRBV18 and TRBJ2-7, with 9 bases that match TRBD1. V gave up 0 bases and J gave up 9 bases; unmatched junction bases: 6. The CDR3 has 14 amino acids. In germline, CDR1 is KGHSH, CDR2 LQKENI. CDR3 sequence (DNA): TGTGCCAGCTCACCACCGGGACAGGGTGATGGGCAGTACTTC. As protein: CASSPPGQGDGQYF.

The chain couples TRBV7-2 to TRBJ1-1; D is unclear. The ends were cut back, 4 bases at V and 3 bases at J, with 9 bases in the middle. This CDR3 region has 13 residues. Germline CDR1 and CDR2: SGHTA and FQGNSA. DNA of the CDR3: TGTGCCAGCAGCTACAGACGGTACACTGAAGCTTTCTTT. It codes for CASSYRRYTEAFF.

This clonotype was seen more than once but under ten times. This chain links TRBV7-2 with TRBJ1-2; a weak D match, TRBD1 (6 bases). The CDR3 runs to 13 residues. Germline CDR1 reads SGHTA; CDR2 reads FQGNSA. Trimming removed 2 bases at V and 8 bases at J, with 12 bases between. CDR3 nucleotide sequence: TGTGCCAGCAGCTTAAGATGGCAGGGGGGCTACACCTTC. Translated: CASSLRWQGGYTF.

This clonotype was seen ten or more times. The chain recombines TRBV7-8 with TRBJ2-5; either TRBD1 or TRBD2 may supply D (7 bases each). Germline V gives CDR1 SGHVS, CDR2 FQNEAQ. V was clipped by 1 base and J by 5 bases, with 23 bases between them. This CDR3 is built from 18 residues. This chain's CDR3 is CASSLVGDRGLVGETQYF. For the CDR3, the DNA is TGTGCCAGCAGCTTAGTTGGGGACAGAGGACTAGTCGGCGAGACCCAGTACTTC. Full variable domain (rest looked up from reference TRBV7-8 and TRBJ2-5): GAGVSQSPRYKVAKRGQDVALRCDPISGHVSLFWYQQALGQGPEFLTYFQNEAQLDKSGLPSDRFFAERPEGSVSTLKIQRTQQEDSAVYLCASSLVGDRGLVGETQYFGPGTRLLVL.

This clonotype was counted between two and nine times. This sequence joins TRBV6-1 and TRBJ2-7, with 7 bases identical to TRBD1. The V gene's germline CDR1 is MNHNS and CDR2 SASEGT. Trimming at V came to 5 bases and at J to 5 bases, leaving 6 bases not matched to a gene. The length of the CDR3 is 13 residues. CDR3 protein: CASSQRQGDEQYF. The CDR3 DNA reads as TGTGCCAGCAGTCAACGACAGGGCGACGAGCAGTACTTC.

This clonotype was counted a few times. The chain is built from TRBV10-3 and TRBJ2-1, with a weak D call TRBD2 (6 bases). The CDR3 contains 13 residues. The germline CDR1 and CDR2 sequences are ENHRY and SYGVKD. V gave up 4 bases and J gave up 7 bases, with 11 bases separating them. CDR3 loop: CAISGDFRNEQFF. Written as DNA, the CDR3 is TGTGCCATCAGTGGGGACTTTCGAAATGAGCAGTTCTTC.

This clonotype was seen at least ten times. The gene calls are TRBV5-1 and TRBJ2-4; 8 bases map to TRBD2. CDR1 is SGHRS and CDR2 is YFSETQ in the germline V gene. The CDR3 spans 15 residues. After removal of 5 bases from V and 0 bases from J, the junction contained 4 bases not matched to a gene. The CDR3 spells CASRREGLAKNIQYF. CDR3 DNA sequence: TGCGCCAGCAGACGGGAGGGTCTAGCCAAAAACATTCAGTACTTC. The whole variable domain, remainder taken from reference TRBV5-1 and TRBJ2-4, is KAGVTQTPRYLIKTRGQQVTLSCSPISGHRSVSWYQQTPGQGLQFLFEYFSETQRNKGNFPGRFSGRQFSNSRSEMNVSTLELGDSALYLCASRREGLAKNIQYFGAGTRLSVL.

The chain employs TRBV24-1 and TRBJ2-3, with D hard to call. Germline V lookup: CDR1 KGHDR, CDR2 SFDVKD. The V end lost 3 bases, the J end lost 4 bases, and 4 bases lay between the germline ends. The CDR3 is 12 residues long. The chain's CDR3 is CATSDGADTQYF. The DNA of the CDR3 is TGTGCCACCAGTGATGGGGCAGATACGCAGTATTTT.

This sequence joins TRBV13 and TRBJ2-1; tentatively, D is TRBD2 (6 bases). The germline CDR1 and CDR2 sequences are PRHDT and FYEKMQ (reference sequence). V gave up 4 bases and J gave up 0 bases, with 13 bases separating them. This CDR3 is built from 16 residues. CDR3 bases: TGTGCCAGCAGCTCTGAGTTCGGGAGCTCCTACAATGAGCAGTTCTTC. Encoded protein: CASSSEFGSSYNEQFF.

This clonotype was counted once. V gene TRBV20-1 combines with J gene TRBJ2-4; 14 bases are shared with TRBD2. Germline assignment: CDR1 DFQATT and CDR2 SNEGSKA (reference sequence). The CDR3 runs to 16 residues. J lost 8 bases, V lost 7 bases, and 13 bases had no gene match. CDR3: CSVLPTSGRARDIQYF. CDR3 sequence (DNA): TGCAGTGTTCTTCCGACTAGCGGGAGGGCCCGGGACATTCAGTACTTC.

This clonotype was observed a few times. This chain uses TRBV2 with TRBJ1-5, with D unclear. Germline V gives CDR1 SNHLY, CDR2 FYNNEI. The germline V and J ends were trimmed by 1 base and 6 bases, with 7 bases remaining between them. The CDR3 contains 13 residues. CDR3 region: CASSEGRGQPQHF. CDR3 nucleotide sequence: TGTGCCAGCAGTGAAGGAAGAGGTCAGCCCCAGCATTTT.

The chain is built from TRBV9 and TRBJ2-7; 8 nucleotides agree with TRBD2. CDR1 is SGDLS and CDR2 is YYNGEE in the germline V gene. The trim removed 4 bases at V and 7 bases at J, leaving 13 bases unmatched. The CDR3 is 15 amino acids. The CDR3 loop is CASSPSGLASGEQYF. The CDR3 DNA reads TGTGCCAGCAGCCCCTCAGGACTAGCTTCGGGGGAGCAGTACTTC.

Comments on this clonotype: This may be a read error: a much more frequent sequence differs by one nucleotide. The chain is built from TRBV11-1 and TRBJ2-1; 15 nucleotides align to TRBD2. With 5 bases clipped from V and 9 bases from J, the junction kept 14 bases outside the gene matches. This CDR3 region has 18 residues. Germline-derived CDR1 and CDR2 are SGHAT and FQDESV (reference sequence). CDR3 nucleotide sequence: TGTGCCAGCAGCCCCAGGGGTCGGACTAGCGGGGGGGCCGTTGAGCAGTTCTTC. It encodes CASSPRGRTSGGAVEQFF.

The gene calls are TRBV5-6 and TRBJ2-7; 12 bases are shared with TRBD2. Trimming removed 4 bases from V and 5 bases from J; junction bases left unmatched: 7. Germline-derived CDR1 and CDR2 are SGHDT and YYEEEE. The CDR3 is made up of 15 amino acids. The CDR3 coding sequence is TGTGCCAGCAGCCTAAGACTAGCGGGAGTCCACGAGCAGTACTTC. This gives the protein CASSLRLAGVHEQYF.

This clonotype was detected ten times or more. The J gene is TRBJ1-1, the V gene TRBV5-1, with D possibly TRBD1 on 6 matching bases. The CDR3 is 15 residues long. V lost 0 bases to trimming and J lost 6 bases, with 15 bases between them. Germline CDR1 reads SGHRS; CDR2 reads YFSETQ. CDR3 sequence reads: CASSLGPGATAEAFF. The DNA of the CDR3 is TGCGCCAGCAGCTTGGGTCCAGGGGCCACCGCTGAAGCTTTCTTT.

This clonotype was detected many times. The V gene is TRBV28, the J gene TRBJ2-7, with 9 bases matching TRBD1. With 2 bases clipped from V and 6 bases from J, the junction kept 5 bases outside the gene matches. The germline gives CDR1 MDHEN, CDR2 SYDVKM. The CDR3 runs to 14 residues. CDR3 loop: CASSLVQGASEQYF. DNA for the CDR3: TGTGCCAGCAGTTTAGTACAGGGGGCGAGCGAGCAGTACTTC.

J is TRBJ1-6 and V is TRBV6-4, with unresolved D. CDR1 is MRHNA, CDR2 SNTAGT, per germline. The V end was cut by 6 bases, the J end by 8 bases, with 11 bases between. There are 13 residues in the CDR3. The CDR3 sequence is CASSLDGDSPLHF. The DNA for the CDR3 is TGTGCCAGCAGCTTGGACGGGGATTCACCCCTCCACTTT.

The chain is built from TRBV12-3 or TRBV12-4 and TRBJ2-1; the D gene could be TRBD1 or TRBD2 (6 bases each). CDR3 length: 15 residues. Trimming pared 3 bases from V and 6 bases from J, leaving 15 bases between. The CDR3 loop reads CASSLYSSGANEQFF. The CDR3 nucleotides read TGTGCCAGCAGTTTGTATTCTTCGGGGGCCAATGAGCAGTTCTTC.

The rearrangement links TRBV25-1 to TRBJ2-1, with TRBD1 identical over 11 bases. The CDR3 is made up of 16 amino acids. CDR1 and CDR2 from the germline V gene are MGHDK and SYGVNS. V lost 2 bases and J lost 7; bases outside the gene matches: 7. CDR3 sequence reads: CASSEARTGGRNEQFF. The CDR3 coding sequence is TGTGCCAGCAGTGAAGCAAGGACAGGGGGCCGGAATGAGCAGTTCTTC. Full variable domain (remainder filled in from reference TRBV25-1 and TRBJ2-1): EADIYQTPRYLVIGTGKKITLECSQTMGHDKMYWYQQDPGMELHLIHYSYGVNSTEKGDLSSESTVSRIRTEHFPLTLESARPSHTSQYLCASSEARTGGRNEQFFGPGTRLTVL.